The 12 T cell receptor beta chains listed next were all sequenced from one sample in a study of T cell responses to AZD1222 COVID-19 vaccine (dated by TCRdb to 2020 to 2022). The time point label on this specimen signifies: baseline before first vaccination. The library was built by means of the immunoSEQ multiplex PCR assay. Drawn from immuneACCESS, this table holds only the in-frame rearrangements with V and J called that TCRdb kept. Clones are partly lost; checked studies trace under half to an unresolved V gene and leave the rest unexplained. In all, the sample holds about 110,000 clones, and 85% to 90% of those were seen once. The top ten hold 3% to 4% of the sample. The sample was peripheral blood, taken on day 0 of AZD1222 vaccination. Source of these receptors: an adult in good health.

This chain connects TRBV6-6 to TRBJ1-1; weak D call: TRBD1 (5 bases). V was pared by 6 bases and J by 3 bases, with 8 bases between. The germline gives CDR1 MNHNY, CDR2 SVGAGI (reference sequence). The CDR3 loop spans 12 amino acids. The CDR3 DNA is TGTGCCAGCAGGGTGACAGACACTGAAGCTTTCTTT. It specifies CASRVTDTEAFF.

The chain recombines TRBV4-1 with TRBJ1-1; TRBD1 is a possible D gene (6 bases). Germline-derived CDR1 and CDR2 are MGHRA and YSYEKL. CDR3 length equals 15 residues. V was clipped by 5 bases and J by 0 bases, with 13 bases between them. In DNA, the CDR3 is TGCGCCAGCAGCTCTCGCCAGGGGATGAACACTGAAGCTTTCTTT. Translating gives CASSSRQGMNTEAFF.

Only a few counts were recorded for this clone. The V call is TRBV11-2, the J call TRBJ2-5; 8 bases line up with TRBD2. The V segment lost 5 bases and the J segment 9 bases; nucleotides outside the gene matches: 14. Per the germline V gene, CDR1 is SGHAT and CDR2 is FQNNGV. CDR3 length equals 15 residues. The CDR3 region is CASSQTSGGRMAQYF. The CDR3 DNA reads TGTGCCAGCAGCCAAACTAGCGGCGGTCGAATGGCCCAGTACTTC.

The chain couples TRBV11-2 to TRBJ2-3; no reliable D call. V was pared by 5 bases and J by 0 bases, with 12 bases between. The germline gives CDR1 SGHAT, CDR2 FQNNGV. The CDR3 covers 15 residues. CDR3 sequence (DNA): TGTGCCAGCAGCCCCATGGGCCAAAGCACAGATACGCAGTATTTT. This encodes CASSPMGQSTDTQYF.

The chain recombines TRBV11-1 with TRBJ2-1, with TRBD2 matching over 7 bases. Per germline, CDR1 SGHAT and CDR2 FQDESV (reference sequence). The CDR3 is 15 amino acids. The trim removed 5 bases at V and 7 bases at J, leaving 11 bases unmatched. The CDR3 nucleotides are TGTGCCAGCAGCCGACAGCCTCGGGGAGGGAATGAGCAGTTCTTC. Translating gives CASSRQPRGGNEQFF.

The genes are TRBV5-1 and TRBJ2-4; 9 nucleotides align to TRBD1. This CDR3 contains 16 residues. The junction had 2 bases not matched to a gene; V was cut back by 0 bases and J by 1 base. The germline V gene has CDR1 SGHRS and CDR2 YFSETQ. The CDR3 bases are TGCGCCAGCAGCTTGGATGGGACAGGGGCCAAAAACATTCAGTACTTC. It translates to CASSLDGTGAKNIQYF.

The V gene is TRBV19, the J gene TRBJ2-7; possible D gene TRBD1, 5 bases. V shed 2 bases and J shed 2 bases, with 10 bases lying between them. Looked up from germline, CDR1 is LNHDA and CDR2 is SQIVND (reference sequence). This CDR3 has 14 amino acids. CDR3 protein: CASSIQGGPYEQYF. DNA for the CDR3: TGTGCCAGTAGTATACAGGGTGGCCCCTACGAGCAGTACTTC.

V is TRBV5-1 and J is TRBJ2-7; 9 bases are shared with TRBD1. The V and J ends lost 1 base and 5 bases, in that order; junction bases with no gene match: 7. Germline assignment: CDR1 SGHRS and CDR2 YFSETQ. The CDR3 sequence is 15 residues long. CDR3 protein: CASSLIGTGNDEQYF. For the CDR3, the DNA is TGCGCCAGCAGCTTGATTGGGACAGGGAACGACGAGCAGTACTTC.

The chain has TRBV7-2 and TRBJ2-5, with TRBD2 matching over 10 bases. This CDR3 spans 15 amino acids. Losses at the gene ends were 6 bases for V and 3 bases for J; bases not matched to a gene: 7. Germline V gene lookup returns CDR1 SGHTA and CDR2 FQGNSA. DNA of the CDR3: TGTGCCAGCAGGTCCGGGACTAGCGCCAAAGAGACCCAGTACTTC. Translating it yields CASRSGTSAKETQYF.

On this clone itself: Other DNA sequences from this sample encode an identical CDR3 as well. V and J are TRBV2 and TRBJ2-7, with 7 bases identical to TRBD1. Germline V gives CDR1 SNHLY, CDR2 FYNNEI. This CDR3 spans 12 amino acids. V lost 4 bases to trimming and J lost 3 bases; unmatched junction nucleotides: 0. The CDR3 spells CASSGQGYEQYF. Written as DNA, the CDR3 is TGTGCCAGCAGTGGACAGGGCTACGAGCAGTACTTC.

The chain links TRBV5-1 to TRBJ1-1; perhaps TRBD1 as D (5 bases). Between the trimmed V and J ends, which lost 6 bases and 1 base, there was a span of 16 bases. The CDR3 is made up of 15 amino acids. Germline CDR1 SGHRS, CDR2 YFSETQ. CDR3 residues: CASISDTSKNTEAFF. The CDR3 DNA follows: TGCGCCAGCATTTCGGACACATCGAAGAACACTGAAGCTTTCTTT.

The CDR3 DNA sequence: TGTGCCAGCAGTTTAGATGGGACGGGCCAGTACTTC. Translated, it gives CASSLDGTGQYF. The chain couples TRBV28 to TRBJ2-5; D possibly matches TRBD1 or TRBD2 (5 bases each). V was cut by 2 bases and J by 10 bases, with 11 bases left in between. CDR1 and CDR2 (germline): MDHEN, SYDVKM. The CDR3 loop spans 12 amino acids. The full variable domain, completed using reference TRBV28 and TRBJ2-5, is DVKVTQSSRYLVKRTGEKVFLECVQDMDHENMFWYRQDPGLGLRLIYFSYDVKMKEKGDIPEGYSVSREKKERFSLILESASTNQTSMYLCASSLDGTGQYFGPGTRLLVL.